These 4 T cell receptor beta chains were all obtained from the same sample, sequenced in a study of early T cells in non-severe SARS-CoV-2 infection. TCRdb reprocessed the 5' RACE reads via MiXCR and lists one record per CDR3 protein. The sample lists about 71,000 distinct CDR3 sequences, roughly an eighth occurring once. This material consisted of whole blood, taken at baseline. The receptors shown here come from an adult who was a healthcare worker with PCR-confirmed SARS-CoV-2 infection or an uninfected control (not recorded which).

This clonotype was found a few times. The V call is TRBV19, the J call TRBJ1-4, with unresolved D. V lost 7 bases and J lost 8, with 17 bases in between. This CDR3 contains 14 residues. Per the germline V gene, CDR1 is LNHDA and CDR2 is SQIVND (reference sequence). CDR3 in DNA: TGTGCCAGTAAGGATCGCCTACCAGGCGAAAAACTGTTTTTT. Translating gives CASKDRLPGEKLFF.

This clonotype was seen only a few times. V is TRBV20-1 and J is TRBJ2-4, with TRBD1 identical over 9 bases. V trimming: 3 bases; J trimming: 2 bases; junction bases outside the gene matches: 5. The CDR3 is 15 amino acids. Germline V gene lookup returns CDR1 DFQATT and CDR2 SNEGSKA (reference sequence). The CDR3 loop reads CSASPGTGPKNIQYF. The CDR3 coding sequence is TGCAGTGCTAGTCCCGGGACAGGGCCCAAAAACATTCAGTACTTC.

This clonotype was observed many times. This chain links TRBV2 with TRBJ2-7; the match to TRBD1 covers 8 bases. Germline trimming cut 6 bases from V and 1 base from J; bases unmatched to any gene: 5. CDR3 length: 14 residues. Germline loops: CDR1 SNHLY, CDR2 FYNNEI. This CDR3 reads CASRRTGPSYEQYF. The CDR3 nucleotides are TGTGCCAGCAGGAGGACAGGGCCTTCCTACGAGCAGTACTTC. Supplemented by reference TRBV2 and TRBJ2-7, the full variable domain reads EPEVTQTPSHQVTQMGQEVILRCVPISNHLYFYWYRQILGQKVEFLVSFYNNEISEKSEIFDDQFSVERPDGSNFTLKIRSTKLEDSAMYFCASRRTGPSYEQYFGPGTRLTVT.

The chain carries TRBV12-3 or TRBV12-4 and TRBJ1-1; the D is unclear. V was trimmed by 3 bases and J by 1 base, leaving 6 bases between them. There are 13 residues in the CDR3. The CDR3 is CASSFMQNTEAFF. The CDR3 region has the DNA TGTGCCAGCAGTTTCATGCAGAACACTGAAGCTTTCTTT.